This T cell receptor (beta chain) was recovered during a study of regulatory T cells in long-lasting Graves disease. Study results and caveats: Persistent Graves' patients showed reduced TCR diversity versus newly diagnosed patients. TRBV28 was favored in persistent disease, as were TRBJ1-2 and TRBJ2-5.

Time point noted: newly diagnosed GD, antithyroid drugs for less than 3 months. Isolated PBMC RNA provided the starting material for the TCR library. This clonotype was detected ten times or more. Its antigen remains unidentified. Arm-PCR of CDR3 regions with iRepertoire HTBI primers generated TCR beta libraries. TCRdb processed the multiplex PCR reads anew with MiXCR; each CDR3 protein has one entry. This table has 400,000 to 450,000 distinct CDR3 sequences, just under 15% appearing once. CDR3 length equals 15 residues. With V trimmed by 5 bases and J by 3 bases, 7 bases remained unmatched. CDR1 and CDR2 from the germline V gene are SGHVS and FQNEAQ. These data were also filed under a second study, of T cells in Graves' hyperthyroidism and ophthalmopathy. That work adds: During a first-round RT-PCR of the TCR CDR3, the HTBI primer set was used. Within blood appeared most thyroid clonotypes that had expanded above 0.001.

The clonotype originates from a woman in her twenties or thirties with Graves disease. V is TRBV7-8 and J is TRBJ2-7; TRBD1 matches at 10 bases. Specimen: peripheral blood mononuclear cells (PBMCs), collected at new diagnosis, from a patient treated with antithyroid drugs. The CDR3 reads CASSVDGTGVYEQYF. The CDR3 DNA follows: TGTGCCAGCAGCGTCGACGGGACAGGGGTCTACGAGCAGTACTTC.